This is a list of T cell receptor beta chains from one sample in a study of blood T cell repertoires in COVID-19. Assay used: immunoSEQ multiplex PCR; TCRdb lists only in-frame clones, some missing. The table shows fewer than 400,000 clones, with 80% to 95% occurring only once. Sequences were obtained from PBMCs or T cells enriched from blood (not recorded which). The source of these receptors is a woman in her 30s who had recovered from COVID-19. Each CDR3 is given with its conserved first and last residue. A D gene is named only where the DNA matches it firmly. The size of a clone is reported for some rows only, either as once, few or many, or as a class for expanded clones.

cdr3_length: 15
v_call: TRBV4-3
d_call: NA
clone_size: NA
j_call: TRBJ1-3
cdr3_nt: TGCGCCAGCAGCCAAGATAACCGGGGAAGAAACACCATATATTTT
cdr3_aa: CASSQDNRGRNTIYF

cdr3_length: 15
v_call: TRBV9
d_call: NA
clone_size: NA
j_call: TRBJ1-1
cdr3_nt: TGTGCCAGCAGCGTAGCTCCGGGGGAGAACACTGAAGCTTTCTTT
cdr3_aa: CASSVAPGENTEAFF

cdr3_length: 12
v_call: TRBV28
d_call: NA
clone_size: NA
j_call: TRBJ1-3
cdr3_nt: TGTGCCAGCAGTTTCCCCGGAGACACCATATATTTT
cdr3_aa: CASSFPGDTIYF

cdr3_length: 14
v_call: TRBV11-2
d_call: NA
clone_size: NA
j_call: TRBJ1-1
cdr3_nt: TGTGCCAGCAGCTTGTCGTTGGGGAGGACTGAAGCTTTCTTT
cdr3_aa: CASSLSLGRTEAFF

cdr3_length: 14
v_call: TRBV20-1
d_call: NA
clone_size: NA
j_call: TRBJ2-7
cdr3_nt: TGCAGTGCTAGTCTTGGAGACCGCTCCTACGAGCAGTACTTC
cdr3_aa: CSASLGDRSYEQYF

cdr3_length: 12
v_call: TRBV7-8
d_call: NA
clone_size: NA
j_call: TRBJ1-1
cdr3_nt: TGTGCCAGCAGCTCACCCGACAGGACAGCTTTCTTT
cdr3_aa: CASSSPDRTAFF

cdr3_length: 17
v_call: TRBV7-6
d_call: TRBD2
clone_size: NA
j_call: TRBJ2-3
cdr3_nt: TGTGCCAGCAGCTCAGATAGCGGGACCCTACGGGCAGATACGCAGTATTTT
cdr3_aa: CASSSDSGTLRADTQYF

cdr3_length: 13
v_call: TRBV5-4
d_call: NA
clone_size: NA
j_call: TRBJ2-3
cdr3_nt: TGTGCCAGCAAGACGTTGGAGGCCGGGTGGATGTATTTT
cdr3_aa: CASKTLEAGWMYF

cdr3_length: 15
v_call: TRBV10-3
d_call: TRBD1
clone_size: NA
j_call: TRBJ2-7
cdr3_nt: TGTGCCATCAGTAAAGGGGACAGGGGGGCCTCTGAGCAGTACTTC
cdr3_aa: CAISKGDRGASEQYF

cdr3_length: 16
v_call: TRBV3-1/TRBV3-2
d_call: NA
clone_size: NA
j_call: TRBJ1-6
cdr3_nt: TGTGCCAGCAGCCAAACTGGGGGGGGCCGAGATTCACCCCTCCACTTT
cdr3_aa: CASSQTGGGRDSPLHF

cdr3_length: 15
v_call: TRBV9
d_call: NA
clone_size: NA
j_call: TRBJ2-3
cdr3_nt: TGTGCCAGCAGCGCCCAGGCCACCCCCACAGATACGCAGTATTTT
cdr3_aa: CASSAQATPTDTQYF

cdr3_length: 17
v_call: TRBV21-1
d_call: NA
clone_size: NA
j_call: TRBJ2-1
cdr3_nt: TGTGCCAGCAGCAAAATGGGGGTCTGGCGGGGTCGCAATGAGCAGTTCTTC
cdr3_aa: CASSKMGVWRGRNEQFF

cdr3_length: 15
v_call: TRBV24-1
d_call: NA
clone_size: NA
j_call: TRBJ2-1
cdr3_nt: TGTGCCACCAGCCTGAGTGCAGGGGTTAACAATGAGCAGTTCTTC
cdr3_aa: CATSLSAGVNNEQFF

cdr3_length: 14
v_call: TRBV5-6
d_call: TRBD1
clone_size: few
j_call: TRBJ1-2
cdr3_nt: TGTGCCAGCAGCTCGGACAGGGGAGGCTATGGCTACACCTTC
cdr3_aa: CASSSDRGGYGYTF

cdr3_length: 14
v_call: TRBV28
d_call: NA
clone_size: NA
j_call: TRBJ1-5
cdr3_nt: TGTGCCAGCAGGACGAGCGGGGGCAATCAGCCCCAGCATTTT
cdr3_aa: CASRTSGGNQPQHF

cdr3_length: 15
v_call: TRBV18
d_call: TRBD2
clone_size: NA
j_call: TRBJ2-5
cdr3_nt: TGTGCCAGCTCACCAGTTAGCGGGAGTAAAGAGACCCAGTACTTC
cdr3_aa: CASSPVSGSKETQYF

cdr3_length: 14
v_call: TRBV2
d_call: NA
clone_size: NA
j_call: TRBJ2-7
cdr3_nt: TGTGCCAGCAGCGACAGAAGACAGGGAGGCGAGCAGTACTTC
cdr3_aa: CASSDRRQGGEQYF

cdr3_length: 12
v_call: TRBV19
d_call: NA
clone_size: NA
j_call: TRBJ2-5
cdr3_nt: TGTGCCAGTGGTGACAGGCAAGAGACCCAGTACTTC
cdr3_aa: CASGDRQETQYF

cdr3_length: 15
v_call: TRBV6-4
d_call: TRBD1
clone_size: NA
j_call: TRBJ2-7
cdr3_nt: TGTGCCAGCAGCCCCCCCCAGGGGGCCCCCTACGAGCAGTACTTC
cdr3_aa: CASSPPQGAPYEQYF

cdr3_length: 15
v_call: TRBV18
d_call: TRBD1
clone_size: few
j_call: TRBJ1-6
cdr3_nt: TGTGCCAGCTCACCACGGACAGGGAATAATTCACCCCTCCACTTT
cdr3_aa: CASSPRTGNNSPLHF

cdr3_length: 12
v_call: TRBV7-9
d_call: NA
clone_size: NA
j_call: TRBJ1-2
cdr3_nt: TGTGCCAGCACCCTACCGGCGGGAGGCTACACCTTC
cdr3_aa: CASTLPAGGYTF

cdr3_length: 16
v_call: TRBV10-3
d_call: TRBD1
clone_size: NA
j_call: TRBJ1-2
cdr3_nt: TGTGCCATCAGTGACGGACAGGGGGGTCCTAACTATGGCTACACCTTC
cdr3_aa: CAISDGQGGPNYGYTF

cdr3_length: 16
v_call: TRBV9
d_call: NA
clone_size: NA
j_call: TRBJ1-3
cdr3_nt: TGTGCCAGCAGCGCGGGACACGGAAACTCTGGAAACACCATATATTTT
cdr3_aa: CASSAGHGNSGNTIYF

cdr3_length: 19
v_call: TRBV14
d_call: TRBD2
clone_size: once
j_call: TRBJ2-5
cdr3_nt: TGTGCCAGCAGCCAAAAGGGGGGTCCAATAGCGGGGATCCAAGAGACCCAGTACTTC
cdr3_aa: CASSQKGGPIAGIQETQYF

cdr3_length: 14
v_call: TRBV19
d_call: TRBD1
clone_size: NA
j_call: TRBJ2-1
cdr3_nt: TGTGCCAGTAGTACCGGGACAGCCTACAATGAGCAGTTCTTC
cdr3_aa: CASSTGTAYNEQFF

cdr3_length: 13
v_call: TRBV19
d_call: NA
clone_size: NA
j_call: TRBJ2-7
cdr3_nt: TGTGCCAGTAGTATTACAACAGCCCACGAGCAGTACTTC
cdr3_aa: CASSITTAHEQYF

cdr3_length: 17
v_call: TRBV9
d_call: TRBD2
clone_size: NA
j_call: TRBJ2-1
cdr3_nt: TGTGCCAGCAGCGTAGGGGGCTGGGCGGGGGTCCACAATGAGCAGTTCTTC
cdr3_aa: CASSVGGWAGVHNEQFF

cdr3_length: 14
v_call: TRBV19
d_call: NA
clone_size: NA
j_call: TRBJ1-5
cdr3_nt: TGTGCCAGTAGTGTCGGGGGGCGCGAGCAGCCCCAGCATTTT
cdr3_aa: CASSVGGREQPQHF

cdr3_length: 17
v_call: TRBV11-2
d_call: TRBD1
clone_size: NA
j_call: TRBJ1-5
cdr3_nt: TGTGCCAGCAGCTCCGCCGGGACAGGGGACTACAATCAGCCCCAGCATTTT
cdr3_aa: CASSSAGTGDYNQPQHF

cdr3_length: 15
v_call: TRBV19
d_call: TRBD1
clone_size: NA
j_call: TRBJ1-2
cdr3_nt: TGTGCCAGTAGTATTAAGGTCGACAGGGGCTATGGCTACACCTTC
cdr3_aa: CASSIKVDRGYGYTF

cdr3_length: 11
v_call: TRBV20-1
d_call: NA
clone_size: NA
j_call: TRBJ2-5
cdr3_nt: TGCAGTGCTTGGACAGACCGTACCCAGTACTTC
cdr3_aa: CSAWTDRTQYF

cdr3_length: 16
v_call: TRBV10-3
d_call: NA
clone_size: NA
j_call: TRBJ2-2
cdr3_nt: TGTGCCATCGTCCGCTGGGGGGGCGAGAACACCGGGGAGCTGTTTTTT
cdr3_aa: CAIVRWGGENTGELFF

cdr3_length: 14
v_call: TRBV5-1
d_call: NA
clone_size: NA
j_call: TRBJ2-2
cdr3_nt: TGCGCCAGCAGCTTCCAGGGGCTCACCGGGGAGCTGTTTTTT
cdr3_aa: CASSFQGLTGELFF

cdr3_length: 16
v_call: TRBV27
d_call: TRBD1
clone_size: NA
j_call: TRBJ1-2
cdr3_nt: TGTGCCAGCAGCCCCTGGACAGGGGGCAGAGGCTATGGCTACACCTTC
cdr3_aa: CASSPWTGGRGYGYTF

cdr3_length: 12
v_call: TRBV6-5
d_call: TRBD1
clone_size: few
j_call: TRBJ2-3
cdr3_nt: TGTGCCAGCAGGACAGGGGTAGATACGCAGTATTTT
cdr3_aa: CASRTGVDTQYF

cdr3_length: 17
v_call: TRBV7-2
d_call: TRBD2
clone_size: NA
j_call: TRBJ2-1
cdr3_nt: TGTGCCAGCAGCTCCTCGTCTAGCGGGACGAGGTACAATGAGCAGTTCTTC
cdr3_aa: CASSSSSSGTRYNEQFF

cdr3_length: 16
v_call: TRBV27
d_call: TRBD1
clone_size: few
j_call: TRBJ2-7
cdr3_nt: TGTGCCAGCAGTTTATCCGCGGGACAGGGGTTCTACGAGCAGTACTTC
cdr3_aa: CASSLSAGQGFYEQYF